These 5 T cell receptor beta chains were all obtained from the same sample, sequenced in a study of blood T cells in healthy people across ages. With a J-beta primer mix and a sample-barcoded 5' primer, a second PCR ran roughly 6 to 11 cycles. Using its own MiXCR run on the 5' RACE reads, TCRdb lists one record per CDR3 protein. The table shows about 1,500,000 distinct CDR3 sequences, with 28% occurring only once. Sequencing used blood. These receptors all come from a woman younger than 45 in good health.

This clonotype was seen only a few times. The rearrangement uses TRBV5-1 and TRBJ2-1; 9 nucleotides align to TRBD1. Unmatched junction bases numbered 8, after V lost 4 bases and J lost 9 bases. This CDR3 has 14 residues. Germline assignment: CDR1 SGHRS and CDR2 YFSETQ. The CDR3 loop is CASSPSGTGIEQFF. The CDR3 region has the DNA TGCGCCAGCAGCCCCTCCGGGACAGGGATTGAGCAGTTCTTC.

There are a few counts of this clonotype. The chain links TRBV6-5 to TRBJ2-2; either TRBD1 or TRBD2 may fit D (6 bases each). The CDR3 runs to 14 residues. The germline V and J ends were trimmed by 2 bases and 7 bases, with 11 bases remaining between them. The V gene's germline CDR1 is MNHEY and CDR2 SVGAGI. CDR3 residues: CASSYVKGGGELFF. CDR3 nucleotide sequence: TGTGCCAGCAGTTACGTAAAGGGGGGCGGGGAGCTGTTTTTT.

The J gene is TRBJ2-3, the V gene TRBV7-3, with 7 nucleotides matching TRBD1. With 1 base clipped from V and 2 bases from J, the junction kept 3 bases outside the gene matches. CDR1 and CDR2 (germline): SGHTA, FQGTGA. CDR3 length equals 15 residues. CDR3: CASSLRTGDTDTQYF. CDR3 in DNA: TGTGCCAGCAGCTTAAGGACAGGAGACACAGATACGCAGTATTTT.

Worth noting for this clonotype: Since a much larger clone is just one base distant, this may be a read error. The chain uses TRBV11-3 and TRBJ2-1; D is undetermined. The assigned J gene may be wrong: the sequence end matches TRBJ2-7 better. CDR1 and CDR2 (germline): SGHNT, YENEEA. The CDR3 is 14 residues long. CDR3 coding DNA: TGTGCCAGCAGCTCCCTTAGCTCCTACAATGAGCAGTACTTC. This codes for CASSSLSSYNEQYF.

This chain connects TRBV24-1 to TRBJ2-7; D remains unclear. There are 13 residues in the CDR3. CDR1 KGHDR and CDR2 SFDVKD come from the germline V gene. V dropped 3 bases and J dropped 10 bases, with 15 bases sitting between them. Written as DNA, the CDR3 is TGTGCCACCAGTGATGGACCAGCGAAGACTCAGTACTTC. Amino acids: CATSDGPAKTQYF.